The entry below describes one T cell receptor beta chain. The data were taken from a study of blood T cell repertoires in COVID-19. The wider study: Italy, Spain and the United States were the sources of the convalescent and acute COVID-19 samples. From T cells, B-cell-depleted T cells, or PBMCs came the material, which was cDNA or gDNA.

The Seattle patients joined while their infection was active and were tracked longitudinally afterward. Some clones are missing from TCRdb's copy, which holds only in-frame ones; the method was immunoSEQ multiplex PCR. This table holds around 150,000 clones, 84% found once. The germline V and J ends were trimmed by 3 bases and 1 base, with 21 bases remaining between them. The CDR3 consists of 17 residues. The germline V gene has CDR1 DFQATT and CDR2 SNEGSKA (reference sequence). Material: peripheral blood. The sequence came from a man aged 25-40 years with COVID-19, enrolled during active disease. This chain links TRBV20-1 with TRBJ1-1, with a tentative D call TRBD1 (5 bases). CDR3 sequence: CSASLLPHTGPNTEAFF. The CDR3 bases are TGCAGTGCTAGTCTTCTGCCCCATACAGGACCGAACACTGAAGCTTTCTTT.